This record looks at one TCR beta chain sequence and its context. Produced via immunoSEQ multiplex PCR; TCRdb's table is partial and in-frame only. This table has some 54,000 clones, around 77% appearing once. This entry belongs to a study of OX40 agonist ivuxolimab in advanced cancers. CDR1 is ENHRY and CDR2 is SYGVKD in the germline V gene. V lost 7 bases, J lost 2 bases, and 12 bases stayed unmatched. CDR3 length equals 17 residues. The input for sequencing was CD4+ or CD8+ T cells sorted from blood, taken in a trial of the OX40 agonist ivuxolimab. This sequence was found in an adult with an advanced solid tumor such as melanoma, head and neck, liver or kidney cancer. The genes are TRBV10-3 and TRBJ2-3, with 10 bases fitting TRBD2. The CDR3 DNA reads as TGTGCCATCACACGGGGGCGGAGCGGGGGGGCCACAGATACGCAGTATTTT. Protein sequence: CAITRGRSGGATDTQYF.